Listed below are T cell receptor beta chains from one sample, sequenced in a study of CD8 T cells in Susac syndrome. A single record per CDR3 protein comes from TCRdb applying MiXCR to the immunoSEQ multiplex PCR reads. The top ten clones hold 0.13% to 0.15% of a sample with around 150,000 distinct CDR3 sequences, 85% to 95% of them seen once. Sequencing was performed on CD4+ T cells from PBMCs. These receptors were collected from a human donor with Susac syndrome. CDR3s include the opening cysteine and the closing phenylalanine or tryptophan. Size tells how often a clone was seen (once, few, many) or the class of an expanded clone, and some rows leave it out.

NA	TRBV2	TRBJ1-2	CASSEGGWDYGYTF
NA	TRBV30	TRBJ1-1	CAFNREPNTEAFF
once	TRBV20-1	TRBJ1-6	CSARDLGGGNSPLHF
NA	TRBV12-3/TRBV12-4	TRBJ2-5	CASSLGKGLRGETQYF
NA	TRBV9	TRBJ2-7	CASSATSGGYEQYF
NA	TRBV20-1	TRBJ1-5	CSATRTDSNQPQHF
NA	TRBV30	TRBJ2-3	CAWRWGPSTDTQYF
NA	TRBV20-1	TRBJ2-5	CSARVRQGETQYF
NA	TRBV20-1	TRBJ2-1	CSAPIPGRSYNEQFF
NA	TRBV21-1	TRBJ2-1	CASSKVAWGKPLRDSYNEQFF
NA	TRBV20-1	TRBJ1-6	CSALNRDRASPLHF
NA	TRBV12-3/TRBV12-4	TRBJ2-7	CASSLTGGYEQYF
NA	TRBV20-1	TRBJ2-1	CSAGRNEQFF
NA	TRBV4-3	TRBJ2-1	CASSQPGLGRNEQFF
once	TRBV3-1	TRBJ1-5	CASSQGTWSPPQHF
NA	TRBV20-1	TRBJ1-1	CSVPVRGTEAFF
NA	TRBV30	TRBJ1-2	CAWSTGPVYGYTF
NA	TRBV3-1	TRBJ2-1	CASSSSGANEQFF
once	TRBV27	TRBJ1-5	CASNRDRGSDQPQHF
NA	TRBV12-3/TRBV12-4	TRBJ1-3	CASSPRRALAGNTIYF
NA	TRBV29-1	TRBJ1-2	CSDSQGAGYGYTF
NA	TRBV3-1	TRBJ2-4	CASSHWRHIQYF
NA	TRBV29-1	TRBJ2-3	CSALFGTDTQYF
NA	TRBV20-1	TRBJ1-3	CSATKGQGSNTIYF
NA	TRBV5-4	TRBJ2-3	CASSRTEGDTQYF
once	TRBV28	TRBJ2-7	CASSSVLSYEQYF